The entry below gives a single T cell receptor (beta chain) sequence along with its context. The antigen is undetermined. The PCR used 60 Vbeta and 13 Jbeta primers. Data came from immunoSEQ multiplex PCR; TCRdb stores just in-frame clones and leaves some out. The table records tens of thousands of clones, roughly 80% of them present only once. This entry comes from a study of cytomegalovirus exposure and HLA in healthy donors. Whole-study results and caveats: Through in vitro validation, a few CMV-associated chains were shown to be specific for CMV antigens. Associated with cytomegalovirus, according to the listing, were around 160 TCR beta chains.

The length of the CDR3 is 15 residues. Germline CDR1 is GTSNPN and CDR2 is SVGIG (reference sequence). V was cut by 2 bases and J by 8 bases, with 19 bases left in between. The V gene is TRBV30, the J gene TRBJ1-3; tentative D call: TRBD1 (5 bases). This clonotype was obtained from a middle-aged man in good health and CMV-seronegative. The sequenced material came from PBMCs. The CDR3 sequence: CAWSPSGLIEYTIYF. Here the CDR3 DNA reads TGTGCCTGGAGTCCCTCGGGACTGATCGAGTACACCATATATTTT.